Following are 3 T cell receptor beta chains from one sample sequenced in a study of T cell responses to AZD1222 COVID-19 vaccine. Data came from immunoSEQ multiplex PCR; TCRdb stores just in-frame clones and leaves some out. The sample carries 130,000 to 150,000 clones, just over 90% recorded once. The sample consisted of peripheral blood, taken on day 0 of MenACWY control vaccination. The source of these receptors is an adult in good health.

This rearrangement joins TRBV30 to TRBJ1-6; TRBD1 is a possible D gene (5 bases). CDR1 and CDR2 (germline): GTSNPN, SVGIG (reference sequence). This CDR3 is 15 amino acids long. Trimming took off 2 bases at V and 9 bases at J, with 17 bases between the two ends. The DNA for the CDR3 is TGTGCCTGGAGTAGCAGATTCCAGGGTGTTTCACCCCTCCACTTT. Translation: CAWSSRFQGVSPLHF.

The CDR3 coding sequence is TGCGCCAGCAGCAAAGGAAATACCGGGACTGATTTCAGCGAGCAGTACTTC. It translates to CASSKGNTGTDFSEQYF. V and J are TRBV5-1 and TRBJ2-7, with a tentative D call TRBD2 (6 bases). V was shortened by 4 bases and J by 6 bases, with 26 bases between the two germline ends. Germline values: CDR1 SGHRS, CDR2 YFSETQ. The CDR3 runs to 17 residues.

This rearrangement joins TRBV18 to TRBJ1-6; TRBD1 matches 7 bases. CDR1 and CDR2 (germline): KGHSH, LQKENI. The CDR3 loop spans 16 amino acids. With V trimmed by 2 bases and J by 9 bases, 10 bases remained unmatched. CDR3 bases: TGTGCCAGCTCACCAGAAGACAGGGAGGTTGGTTCACCCCTCCACTTT. Its translation is CASSPEDREVGSPLHF.